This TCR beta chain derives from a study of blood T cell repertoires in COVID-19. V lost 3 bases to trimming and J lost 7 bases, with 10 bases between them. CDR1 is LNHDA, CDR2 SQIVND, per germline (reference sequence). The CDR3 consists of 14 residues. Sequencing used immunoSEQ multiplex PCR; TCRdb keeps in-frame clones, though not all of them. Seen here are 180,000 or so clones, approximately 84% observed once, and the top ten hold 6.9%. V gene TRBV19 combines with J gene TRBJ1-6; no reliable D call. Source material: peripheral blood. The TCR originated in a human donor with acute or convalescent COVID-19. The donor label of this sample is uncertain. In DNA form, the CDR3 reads TGTGCCAGTAGTATCCGGGGTTTGAATTCACCCCTCCACTTT. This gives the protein CASSIRGLNSPLHF.